This TCR beta chain is from a study of human T cells and chemical hapten exposure. Time point here: patch test 1, 2 weeks after DPC sensitization. Treatment noted: therapeutic diphenylcyclopropenone sensitization with weekly scalp DPC. Blood sampling occurred before each patch-test application. The CDR3 spans 15 residues. The V and J ends lost 3 bases and 2 bases respectively, with 14 bases between them. Germline V gives CDR1 KGHSH, CDR2 LQKENI. This clonotype has more than one count but fewer than ten. TCRdb processed the RACE reads anew with MiXCR; each CDR3 protein has one entry. The sample holds 150,000 to 200,000 distinct CDR3 sequences, more than 20% seen once.

The TCR sequence derives from a woman between 45 and 60 years old with alopecia areata. Some clones in this sample may be carry-over from other donors' samples. Sequencing used whole blood, obtained in connection with sensitization to the hapten diphenylcyclopropenone (DPC). The chain carries TRBV18 and TRBJ2-7; no definite D call. CDR3 sequence (DNA): TGTGCCAGCTCACCGTGGACCGATCCGACCTACGAGCAGTACTTC. Translating it yields CASSPWTDPTYEQYF. Looking up the rest from reference TRBV18 and TRBJ2-7 gives the full variable domain: NAGVMQNPRHLVRRRGQEARLRCSPMKGHSHVYWYRQLPEEGLKFMVYLQKENIIDESGMPKERFSAEFPKEGPSILRIQQVVRGDSAAYFCASSPWTDPTYEQYFGPGTRLTVT.